A selection of T cell receptor beta chains follows, all from one sample in a study of CD4+ T cells in melanoma. TCRdb's copy holds only in-frame clones and misses some; the assay was immunoSEQ multiplex PCR. The sample has 10,000 to 13,000 clones, over 60% seen once. The sequencing input was cells from a culture (not recorded whether cultured in vitro). These receptors came from a human donor with melanoma. The CDR3 runs from the conserved cysteine through the conserved F or W. D genes are given only for firm matches. Part of the rows lack a size; the others show once, few, many or a class for expanded clones.

. | TRBJ1-4 | TRBV19 | TRBD1 | CATGRDRGNEKLFF | TGTGCCACCGGACGGGACAGGGGAAATGAAAAACTGTTTTTT
. | TRBJ1-4 | TRBV11-2 | . | CASSPGTISEKLFF | TGTGCCAGCAGCCCTGGGACAATAAGTGAAAAACTGTTTTTT
. | TRBJ1-1 | TRBV2 | TRBD1 | CASNSQGTGVTEAFF | TGTGCCAGCAACTCTCAAGGGACAGGGGTTACTGAAGCTTTCTTT
. | TRBJ2-3 | TRBV9 | . | CASSVGARTVTDTQYF | TGTGCCAGCAGCGTAGGCGCGAGGACAGTGACAGATACGCAGTATTTT
. | TRBJ1-6 | TRBV9 | . | CASSQGQGLTYNSPLHF | TGTGCCAGCAGCCAAGGGCAGGGGCTGACCTATAATTCACCCCTCCACTTT
. | TRBJ1-6 | TRBV19 | TRBD1 | CASSETGESPLHF | TGTGCCAGTAGTGAAACAGGGGAATCACCCCTCCACTTT
once | TRBJ2-5 | TRBV4-1 | . | CASSQGGSGETQYF | TGCGCCAGCAGCCAAGGTGGTAGCGGAGAGACCCAGTACTTC
. | TRBJ2-7 | TRBV6-1 | . | CARTRGLDYEQYF | TGTGCCAGAACGAGGGGTCTAGATTACGAGCAGTACTTC
few | TRBJ1-1 | TRBV5-1 | . | CASSREPGVNTEAFF | TGCGCCAGCTCCCGAGAACCAGGCGTTAACACTGAAGCTTTCTTT
few | TRBJ2-7 | TRBV23-1 | . | CASSQSGKGLWEQYF | TGCGCCAGCAGTCAATCGGGGAAGGGCCTCTGGGAGCAGTACTTC
. | TRBJ2-7 | TRBV6-1 | TRBD1 | CASSLGGQAVYEQYF | TGTGCCAGCAGTTTAGGGGGACAGGCAGTGTACGAGCAGTACTTC
once | TRBJ2-7 | TRBV7-8 | . | CASSRSYIGEPYF | TGTGCCAGCAGCCGCAGTTATATCGGGGAACCGTACTTC
. | TRBJ2-2 | TRBV11-3 | . | CASSLLGSGTGELFF | TGTGCCAGCAGCTTATTGGGTTCGGGCACCGGGGAGCTGTTTTTT
. | TRBJ1-1 | TRBV6-6 | . | CASSYQLTTEAFF | TGTGCCAGCAGTTACCAGCTCACCACTGAAGCTTTCTTT
. | TRBJ2-7 | TRBV14 | TRBD2 | CASSQGLLAGGTYEQYF | TGTGCCAGCAGCCAAGGACTGCTAGCGGGGGGGACCTACGAGCAGTACTTC